This entry concerns a single T cell receptor beta chain. Its specificity is unknown. The CDR3 runs to 15 residues. Germline V gene sequence: CDR1 SGHNT, CDR2 YYREEE (reference sequence). Each sample's input was around 250 ng genomic DNA, 38,000 or so genome equivalents. TRB was amplified by touch-down multiplex PCR, primer pools A and B combined. For each CDR3 protein, TCRdb gives one entry from its re-call of the multiplex PCR reads, without DNA. This table lists around 600 distinct CDR3 sequences. The record originates from a study of T cell clusters in autoimmune cytopenias. Regarding the study as a whole: Primary autoimmune cytopenia patients seemingly lacked the physiological T cell clusters found in healthy donors.

This chain links TRBV5-4 with TRBJ1-2; the TRBD1 assignment by TCRdb is unverifiable without DNA. This receptor was taken from a human donor with an autoimmune cytopenia or autoimmune hepatitis (not recorded which). Material for sequencing was peripheral blood. This chain's CDR3 is CASSLLGQGVGGYTF.